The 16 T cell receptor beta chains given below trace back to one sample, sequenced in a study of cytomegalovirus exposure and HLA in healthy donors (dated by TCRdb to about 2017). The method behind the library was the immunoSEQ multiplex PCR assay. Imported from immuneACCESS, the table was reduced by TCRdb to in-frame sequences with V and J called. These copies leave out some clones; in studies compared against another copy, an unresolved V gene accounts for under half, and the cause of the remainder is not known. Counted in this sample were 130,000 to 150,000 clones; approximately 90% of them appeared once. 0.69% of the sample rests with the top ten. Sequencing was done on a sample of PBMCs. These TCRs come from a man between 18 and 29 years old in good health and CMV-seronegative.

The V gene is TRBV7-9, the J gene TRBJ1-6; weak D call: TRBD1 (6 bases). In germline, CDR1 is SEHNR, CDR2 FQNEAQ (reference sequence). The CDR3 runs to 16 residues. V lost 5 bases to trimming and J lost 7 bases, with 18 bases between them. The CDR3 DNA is TGTGCCAGCAGCCCAGAAAGACAGGCGAGAAATTCACCCCTCCACTTT. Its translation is CASSPERQARNSPLHF.

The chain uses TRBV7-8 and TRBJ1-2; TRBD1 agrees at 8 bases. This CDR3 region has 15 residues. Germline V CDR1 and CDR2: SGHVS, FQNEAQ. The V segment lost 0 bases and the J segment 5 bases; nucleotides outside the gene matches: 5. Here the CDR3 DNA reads TGTGCCAGCAGCTTAGCGGACAGGGTCGGGTATGGCTACACCTTC. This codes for CASSLADRVGYGYTF.

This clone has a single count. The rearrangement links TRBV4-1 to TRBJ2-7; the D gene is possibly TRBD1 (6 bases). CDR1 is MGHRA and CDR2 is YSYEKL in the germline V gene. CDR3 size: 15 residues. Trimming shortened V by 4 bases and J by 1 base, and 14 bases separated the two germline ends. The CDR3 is CASSPRTASSYEQYF. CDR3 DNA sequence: TGCGCCAGCAGCCCTAGGACAGCAAGTTCCTACGAGCAGTACTTC.

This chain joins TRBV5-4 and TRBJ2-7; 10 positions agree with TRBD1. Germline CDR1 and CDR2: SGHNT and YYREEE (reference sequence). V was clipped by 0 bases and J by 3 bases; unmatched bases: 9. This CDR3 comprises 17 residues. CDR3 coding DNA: TGTGCCAGCAGCTTGGCCCGAGTGGGACAGGGGAGCTACGAGCAGTACTTC. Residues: CASSLARVGQGSYEQYF.

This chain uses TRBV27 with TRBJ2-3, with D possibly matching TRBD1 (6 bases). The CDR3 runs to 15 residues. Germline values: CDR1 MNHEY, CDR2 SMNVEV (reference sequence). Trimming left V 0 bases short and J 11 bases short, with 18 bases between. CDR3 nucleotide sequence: TGTGCCAGCAGTTTATCTGAGGGGGTCTGGGACGGGCAGTATTTT. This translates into CASSLSEGVWDGQYF.

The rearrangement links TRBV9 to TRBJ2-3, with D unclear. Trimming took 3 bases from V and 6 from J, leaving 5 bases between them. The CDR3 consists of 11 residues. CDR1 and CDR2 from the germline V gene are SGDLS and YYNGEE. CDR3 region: CASSAEDTQYF. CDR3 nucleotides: TGTGCCAGCAGCGCTGAGGATACGCAGTATTTT.

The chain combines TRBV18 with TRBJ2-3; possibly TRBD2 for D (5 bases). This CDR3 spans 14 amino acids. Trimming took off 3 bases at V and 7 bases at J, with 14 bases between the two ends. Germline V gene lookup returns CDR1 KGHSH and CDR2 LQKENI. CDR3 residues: CASSPTDGLNTQYF. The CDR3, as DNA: TGTGCCAGCTCACCTACGGACGGACTTAATACGCAGTATTTT.

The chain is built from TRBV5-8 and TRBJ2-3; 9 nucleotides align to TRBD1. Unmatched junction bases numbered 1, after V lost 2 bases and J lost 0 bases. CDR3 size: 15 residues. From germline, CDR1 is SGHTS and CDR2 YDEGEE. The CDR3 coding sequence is TGTGCCAGCAGCTTTGGACAGGGGAGCACAGATACGCAGTATTTT. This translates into CASSFGQGSTDTQYF.

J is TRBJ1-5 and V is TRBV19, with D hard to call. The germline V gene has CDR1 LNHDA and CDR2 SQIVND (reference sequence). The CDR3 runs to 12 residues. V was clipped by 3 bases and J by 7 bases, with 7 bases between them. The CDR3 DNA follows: TGTGCCAGTAGTATTGTCGGGCAGCCCCAGCATTTT. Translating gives CASSIVGQPQHF. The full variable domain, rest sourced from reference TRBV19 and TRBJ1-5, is DGGITQSPKYLFRKEGQNVTLSCEQNLNHDAMYWYRQDPGQGLRLIYYSQIVNDFQKGDIAEGYSVSREKKESFPLTVTSAQKNPTAFYLCASSIVGQPQHFGDGTRLSIL.

CDR3 sequence (DNA): TGTGCCAGCAGTTTATTGGTAGCGGGAAGCGAGCAGTACGTC. Its translation is CASSLLVAGSEQYV. The rearrangement uses TRBV28 and TRBJ2-7, with 8 bases lining up with TRBD2. After removal of 1 base from V and 6 bases from J, the junction contained 5 bases not matched to a gene. CDR1 and CDR2 (germline): MDHEN, SYDVKM. The CDR3 has 14 amino acids.

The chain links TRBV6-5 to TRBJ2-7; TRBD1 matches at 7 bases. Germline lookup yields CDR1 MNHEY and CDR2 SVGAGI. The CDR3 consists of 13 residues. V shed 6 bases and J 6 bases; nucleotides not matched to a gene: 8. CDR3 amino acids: CASRAGTGVEQYV. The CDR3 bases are TGTGCCAGCAGGGCCGGAACAGGGGTCGAGCAGTACGTC.

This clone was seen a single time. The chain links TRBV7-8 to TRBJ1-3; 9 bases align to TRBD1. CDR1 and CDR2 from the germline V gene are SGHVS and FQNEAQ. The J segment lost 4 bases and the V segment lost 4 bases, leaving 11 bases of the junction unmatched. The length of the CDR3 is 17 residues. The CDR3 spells CASSSPGGGTGGNTIYF. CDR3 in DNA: TGTGCCAGCAGCTCACCGGGAGGGGGGACAGGGGGAAACACCATATATTTT.

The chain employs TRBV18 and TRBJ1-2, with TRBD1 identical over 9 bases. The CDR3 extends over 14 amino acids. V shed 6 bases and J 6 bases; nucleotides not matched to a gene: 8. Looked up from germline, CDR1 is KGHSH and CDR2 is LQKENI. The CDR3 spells CASSTIDRGDGYTF. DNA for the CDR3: TGTGCCAGCTCTACAATTGACAGGGGGGATGGCTACACCTTC.

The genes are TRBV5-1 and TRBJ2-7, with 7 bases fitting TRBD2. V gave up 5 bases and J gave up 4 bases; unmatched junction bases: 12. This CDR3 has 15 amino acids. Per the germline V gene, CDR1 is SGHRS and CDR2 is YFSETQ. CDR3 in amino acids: CASSSSGALNYEQYF. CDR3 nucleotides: TGCGCCAGCAGTTCCAGCGGGGCTCTAAATTACGAGCAGTACTTC.

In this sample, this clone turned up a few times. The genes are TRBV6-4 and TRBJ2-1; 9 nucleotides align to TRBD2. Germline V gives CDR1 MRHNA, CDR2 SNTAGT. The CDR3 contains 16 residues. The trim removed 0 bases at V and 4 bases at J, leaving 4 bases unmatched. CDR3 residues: CASSDSASGGYNEQFF. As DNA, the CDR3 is TGTGCCAGCAGTGACTCGGCCAGCGGGGGGTACAATGAGCAGTTCTTC.

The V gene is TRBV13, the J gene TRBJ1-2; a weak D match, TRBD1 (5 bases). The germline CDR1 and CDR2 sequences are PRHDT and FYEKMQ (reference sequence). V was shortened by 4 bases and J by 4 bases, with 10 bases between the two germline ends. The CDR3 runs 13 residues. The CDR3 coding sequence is TGTGCCAGCAGCTATACAGGAATCTATGGCTACACCTTC. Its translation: CASSYTGIYGYTF.